These 21 T cell receptor beta chains share one sample of origin, sequenced in a study of human T cells and chemical hapten exposure. Via MiXCR, TCRdb re-called the RACE reads, giving one row per CDR3 protein. The sample shows roughly 130,000 distinct CDR3 sequences, approximately 11% of them seen only once. Time point here: patch test 3, about 24 weeks after DPC sensitization. As for treatment: therapeutic diphenylcyclopropenone sensitization with weekly scalp DPC. The sample here was whole blood, taken in connection with sensitization to the hapten diphenylcyclopropenone (DPC). The receptors derive from a woman aged 45-65 years with alopecia areata. Some clones in this sample may be carry-over from other donors' samples.

The V call is TRBV3-1, the J call TRBJ1-1; D gene uncertain. This CDR3 is built from 13 residues. The germline CDR1 and CDR2 sequences are LGHDT and YNNKEL (reference sequence). The V and J ends lost 1 base and 5 bases respectively, with 8 bases between them. CDR3 protein: CASSQAVWTEAFF. CDR3 in DNA: TGTGCCAGCAGCCAAGCGGTCTGGACTGAAGCTTTCTTT.

This clonotype was picked up a small number of times. This rearrangement joins TRBV4-2 to TRBJ2-5; 10 bases are a match to TRBD2. The CDR3 has 14 residues. Germline V lookup: CDR1 LGHNA, CDR2 YNFKEQ. V was pared by 4 bases and J by 5 bases, with 4 bases of the junction left unmatched. CDR3 in amino acids: CASSPLAGVETQYF. CDR3 coding DNA: TGTGCCAGCAGCCCGCTAGCGGGAGTTGAGACCCAGTACTTC.

A remark on this clonotype: The junction departs from germline at one end; a sequencing error may be responsible. This chain connects TRBV5-5 to TRBJ1-5, with D maybe TRBD1 (5 bases). Looked up from germline, CDR1 is SGHKS and CDR2 is YYEKEE (reference sequence). The CDR3 spans 15 residues. The chain's CDR3 is CASSSGGVSNQPQNF. Written as DNA, the CDR3 is TGTGCCAGCAGCTCCGGAGGGGTAAGCAATCAGCCCCAGAATTTT.

The chain couples TRBV7-6 to TRBJ2-3; no reliable D call. The CDR3 is 15 amino acids. Germline V gene sequence: CDR1 SGHVS, CDR2 FNYEAQ. Trimming left V 2 bases short and J 1 base short, with 10 bases between. The CDR3 DNA sequence: TGTGCCAGCAGCTTATTTGGGGAACGCACAGATACGCAGTATTTT. The encoded protein is CASSLFGERTDTQYF.

This sequence joins TRBV6-2 or TRBV6-3 and TRBJ1-1, with D unclear. The CDR3 is 12 amino acids. Per germline, CDR1 MNHEY and CDR2 SVGEGT. The V end was cut by 4 bases, the J end by 4 bases, with 7 bases between. The DNA of the CDR3 is TGTGCCAGCAGTTTCTCTAGCACTGAAGCTTTCTTT. This gives the protein CASSFSSTEAFF.

This clonotype was seen repeatedly, ten times or more. This chain connects TRBV5-4 to TRBJ2-3; D might be TRBD1 or TRBD2, each matching 5 bases. There are 15 residues in the CDR3. V dropped 0 bases and J dropped 3 bases, with 11 bases sitting between them. Germline CDR1 and CDR2: SGHNT and YYREEE (reference sequence). CDR3 sequence: CASSLAGQSTDTQYF. The CDR3 bases are TGTGCCAGCAGCTTGGCGGGGCAATCGACAGATACGCAGTATTTT.

There are many counts of this clonotype. This chain connects TRBV20-1 to TRBJ2-2; TRBD2 matches 10 bases. The V gene's germline CDR1 is DFQATT and CDR2 SNEGSKA (reference sequence). The CDR3 sequence is 15 residues long. J was trimmed by 7 bases and V by 2 bases; bases with no gene match: 7. The CDR3 region is CSARRWASGSGELFF. CDR3 DNA sequence: TGCAGTGCTAGACGATGGGCTAGCGGGAGCGGGGAGCTGTTTTTT.

This clonotype was detected a few times. The chain couples TRBV14 to TRBJ1-1, with D perhaps matching TRBD1 (6 bases). Trimming pared 0 bases from V and 5 bases from J, leaving 13 bases between. The CDR3 has 15 amino acids. Per the germline V gene, CDR1 is SGHDN and CDR2 is FVKESK. The CDR3 DNA sequence: TGTGCCAGCAGCCAAGATATAGGGGGTGTGACTGAAGCTTTCTTT. It yields the protein CASSQDIGGVTEAFF.

In its sample, this clonotype was seen many times. The chain recombines TRBV18 with TRBJ2-3; D ambiguous. Trimming took off 7 bases at V and 2 bases at J, with 4 bases between the two ends. The CDR3 runs to 11 residues. Per germline, CDR1 KGHSH and CDR2 LQKENI. CDR3 coding DNA: TGTGCCAGCTTCACCACAGATACGCAGTATTTT. It encodes CASFTTDTQYF.

The chain combines TRBV6-5 with TRBJ2-1, with D possibly TRBD1 on 5 matching bases. V shed 5 bases and J shed 0 bases, with 11 bases lying between them. The germline gives CDR1 MNHEY, CDR2 SVGAGI. The CDR3 runs to 15 residues. The CDR3 reads CASSARVSSYNEQFF. The CDR3 nucleotides read TGTGCCAGCAGTGCCAGGGTTAGCTCCTACAATGAGCAGTTCTTC.

The J gene is TRBJ2-2, the V gene TRBV12-3 or TRBV12-4; 7 bases map to TRBD1. CDR3 length: 13 residues. V lost 5 bases to trimming and J lost 6 bases; unmatched junction nucleotides: 3. The CDR3 reads CASSPTGAGELFF. DNA for the CDR3: TGTGCCAGCAGTCCCACAGGGGCCGGGGAGCTGTTTTTT.

This clonotype was counted only a few times. The J gene is TRBJ1-1, the V gene TRBV11-2; 8 bases align to TRBD1. The CDR3 covers 15 residues. J lost 2 bases, V lost 5 bases, and 7 bases had no gene match. Germline V gives CDR1 SGHAT, CDR2 FQNNGV. The chain's CDR3 is CASSLRTGINTEAFF. The CDR3 DNA reads as TGTGCCAGCAGCCTGAGGACAGGGATCAACACTGAAGCTTTCTTT.

The chain carries TRBV20-1 and TRBJ2-3; TRBD2 aligns across 8 bases. V was clipped by 3 bases and J by 0 bases; unmatched bases: 2. This CDR3 has 14 residues. Germline V lookup: CDR1 DFQATT, CDR2 SNEGSKA (reference sequence). CDR3 sequence reads: CSASGRASTDTQYF. The CDR3 DNA is TGCAGTGCTAGCGGGAGGGCTAGCACAGATACGCAGTATTTT.

This clonotype came up many times. The chain employs TRBV6-5 and TRBJ2-1; 7 positions match TRBD1. Losses at the gene ends were 1 base for V and 5 bases for J; bases not matched to a gene: 2. Germline V CDR1 and CDR2: MNHEY, SVGAGI. The length of the CDR3 is 14 residues. CDR3 bases: TGTGCCAGCAGTTACTTTGACAGGGACAATGAGCAGTTCTTC. Translated: CASSYFDRDNEQFF.

The chain recombines TRBV7-6 with TRBJ1-1; 8 nucleotides agree with TRBD1. The V gene end was trimmed by 1 base and the J gene end by 2 bases; junction bases not matched to a gene: 3. Germline V gene data show CDR1 as SGHVS and CDR2 as FNYEAQ. There are 15 residues in the CDR3. This CDR3 reads CASSLGPGGNTEAFF. CDR3 sequence (DNA): TGTGCCAGCAGCTTAGGGCCAGGGGGCAACACTGAAGCTTTCTTT.

Remarks on this clonotype: Since a much larger clone is just one base distant, this may be a read error. The final CDR3 position lacks the conserved phenylalanine or tryptophan, pointing to a likely read error. The CDR3 loop reads CSVAREAGDTQYS. The CDR3, as DNA: TGCAGTGTTGCCCGGGAGGCGGGAGATACGCAGTATTCT. The chain has TRBV20-1 and TRBJ2-3; 7 nucleotides line up with TRBD2. V trimming: 7 bases; J trimming: 5 bases; junction bases outside the gene matches: 9. The CDR3 has 13 amino acids. Germline V gives CDR1 DFQATT, CDR2 SNEGSKA (reference sequence).

This chain connects TRBV12-3 or TRBV12-4 to TRBJ1-6; D gene unclear. This CDR3 comprises 13 residues. V was pared by 5 bases and J by 7 bases, with 9 bases between. Here the CDR3 reads CASSEGGNSPLHF. CDR3 sequence (DNA): TGTGCCAGCAGTGAAGGAGGGAATTCACCCCTCCACTTT.

The gene calls are TRBV9 and TRBJ1-1; D perhaps matches TRBD1 (6 bases). V lost 3 bases to trimming and J lost 4 bases, with 10 bases between them. CDR1 and CDR2 (germline): SGDLS, YYNGEE. There are 13 residues in the CDR3. The CDR3 DNA sequence: TGTGCCAGCAGCGCACCACAGGGCACTGAAGCTTTCTTT. It specifies CASSAPQGTEAFF.

This clonotype has a handful of counts. The chain uses TRBV2 and TRBJ2-1; a possible D gene is TRBD1 (5 bases). The CDR3 runs 14 residues. V lost 1 base, J lost 9 bases, and 13 bases lay in between. Germline loops: CDR1 SNHLY, CDR2 FYNNEI. This chain's CDR3 is CASSEGTPVAEQFF. CDR3 sequence (DNA): TGTGCCAGCAGTGAAGGGACACCTGTCGCTGAGCAGTTCTTC. Together with reference TRBV2 and TRBJ2-1, the CDR3 gives the full variable domain: EPEVTQTPSHQVTQMGQEVILRCVPISNHLYFYWYRQILGQKVEFLVSFYNNEISEKSEIFDDQFSVERPDGSNFTLKIRSTKLEDSAMYFCASSEGTPVAEQFFGPGTRLTVL.

The sample holds a few counts of this clonotype. V and J are TRBV20-1 and TRBJ1-2; no clear D. Germline values: CDR1 DFQATT, CDR2 SNEGSKA (reference sequence). Trimming shortened V by 3 bases and J by 4 bases, and 12 bases separated the two germline ends. The CDR3 sequence is 13 residues long. In DNA form, the CDR3 reads TGCAGTGCTAGTTCGGAATTTGGCTATGGCTACACCTTC. Translated: CSASSEFGYGYTF.

This clonotype was counted at least ten times. V gene TRBV10-3 combines with J gene TRBJ2-1, with D possibly TRBD2 on 6 matching bases. The ends were cut back, 3 bases at V and 4 bases at J, with 10 bases in the middle. This CDR3 is 14 amino acids long. Germline assignment: CDR1 ENHRY and CDR2 SYGVKD. The CDR3 nucleotides are TGTGCCATCAGTGAACGGGACTCTTACAATGAGCAGTTCTTC. This translates into CAISERDSYNEQFF.